Presented here are 32 T cell receptor beta chains from one specimen sequenced in a study of blood T cell repertoires in COVID-19. Assay used: immunoSEQ multiplex PCR; TCRdb lists only in-frame clones, some missing. The sample includes roughly 400,000 clones, just under 90% seen only once; the top ten take 1.7%. The specimen sequenced was PBMCs or T cells enriched from blood (not recorded which). The receptors derive from a woman between 25 and 40 years old who had recovered from COVID-19.

The genes are TRBV6-1 and TRBJ1-1; the match to TRBD1 covers 10 bases. V lost 3 bases to trimming and J lost 6 bases; unmatched junction nucleotides: 7. CDR3 length: 15 residues. Germline values: CDR1 MNHNS, CDR2 SASEGT. CDR3 loop: CASSDPGQGNPEAFF. The CDR3 DNA reads as TGTGCCAGCAGTGACCCGGGACAGGGGAATCCTGAAGCTTTCTTT.

This clone was found a few times. This chain links TRBV4-1 with TRBJ2-7; a possible D gene is TRBD2 (6 bases). CDR1 is MGHRA and CDR2 is YSYEKL in the germline V gene. V was shortened by 3 bases and J by 4 bases, with 10 bases between the two germline ends. This CDR3 has 13 residues. The CDR3 protein is CASSHMEGYEQYF. CDR3 sequence (DNA): TGCGCCAGCAGCCATATGGAGGGGTACGAGCAGTACTTC.

V is TRBV12-3 or TRBV12-4 and J is TRBJ2-2, with 8 bases that match TRBD1. The CDR3 extends over 12 amino acids. The CDR3 protein is CAGQGNTGELFF. CDR3 in DNA: TGTGCAGGACAGGGAAACACCGGGGAGCTGTTTTTT.

This clone is a singleton in its sample. The chain carries TRBV30 and TRBJ2-7; 7 bases fit TRBD1. Germline V gives CDR1 GTSNPN, CDR2 SVGIG (reference sequence). Trimming took 1 base from V and 4 from J; bases not matched to a gene: 4. The CDR3 covers 13 residues. The CDR3 loop is CAWSAQTGYEQYF. CDR3 nucleotides: TGTGCCTGGAGTGCGCAGACAGGGTACGAGCAGTACTTC.

This chain connects TRBV28 to TRBJ2-7, with D possibly TRBD1 on 7 matching bases. The CDR3 contains 15 residues. Per the germline V gene, CDR1 is MDHEN and CDR2 is SYDVKM. V was pared by 8 bases and J by 2 bases, with 19 bases between. The CDR3 DNA is TGTGCCAGCGGACTACAGGGACAGTACCCCTACGAGCAGTACTTC. This encodes CASGLQGQYPYEQYF. Using reference TRBV28 and TRBJ2-7 for the parts outside the CDR3, the full variable domain is DVKVTQSSRYLVKRTGEKVFLECVQDMDHENMFWYRQDPGLGLRLIYFSYDVKMKEKGDIPEGYSVSREKKERFSLILESASTNQTSMYLCASGLQGQYPYEQYFGPGTRLTVT.

The chain is built from TRBV5-8 and TRBJ1-5, with D hard to call. Trimming pared 0 bases from V and 4 bases from J, leaving 8 bases between. Looked up from germline, CDR1 is SGHTS and CDR2 is YDEGEE. The CDR3 length is 14 residues. The CDR3 DNA follows: TGTGCCAGCAGCTTGGGATCGGGGAATCAGCCCCAGCATTTT. Its protein is CASSLGSGNQPQHF.

This clone was observed once. This chain uses TRBV3-1 (or the pseudogene TRBV3-2) with TRBJ2-2; perhaps TRBD2 as D (6 bases). Germline loops: CDR1 LGHDT, CDR2 YNNKEL (reference sequence). This CDR3 spans 16 amino acids. Trimming took 2 bases from V and 5 from J, leaving 15 bases between them. The chain's CDR3 is CASSQLSGRTTGELFF. The CDR3 nucleotides read TGTGCCAGCAGCCAACTCAGCGGGCGGACAACCGGGGAGCTGTTTTTT.

The J gene is TRBJ2-2, the V gene TRBV28; a possible D gene is TRBD2 (5 bases). Germline assignment: CDR1 MDHEN and CDR2 SYDVKM. The CDR3 runs to 15 residues. Trimming pared 4 bases from V and 5 bases from J, leaving 14 bases between. CDR3 in DNA: TGTGCCAGCAGTTACGATGCGAGGGATACCGGGGAGCTGTTTTTT. Translated: CASSYDARDTGELFF.

J is TRBJ2-7 and V is TRBV27, with 13 bases lining up with TRBD2. In germline, CDR1 is MNHEY, CDR2 SMNVEV (reference sequence). Trimming at V came to 3 bases and at J to 4 bases, leaving 3 bases not matched to a gene. The CDR3 spans 15 residues. DNA of the CDR3: TGTGCCAGCAGTTTGTCGACTAGCGGGAGGTACGAGCAGTACTTC. Translation: CASSLSTSGRYEQYF.

This rearrangement joins TRBV5-4 to TRBJ1-6; D is possibly TRBD1 (5 bases). The V gene's germline CDR1 is SGHNT and CDR2 YYREEE (reference sequence). The CDR3 has 16 residues. Deletions cut 0 bases from V and 8 bases from J, with 15 bases between. The chain's CDR3 is CASSLGRGGIDSPLHF. The CDR3, as DNA: TGTGCCAGCAGCTTGGGTCGGGGGGGTATTGATTCACCCCTCCACTTT.

The gene calls are TRBV6-6 and TRBJ2-7; tentative D call: TRBD2 (6 bases). V gave up 8 bases and J gave up 4 bases, with 6 bases separating them. Looked up from germline, CDR1 is MNHNY and CDR2 is SVGAGI (reference sequence). The CDR3 covers 10 residues. CDR3 sequence (DNA): TGTGCCAGCGGGGGGTACGAGCAGTACTTC. It yields the protein CASGGYEQYF.

As regards this clone: Within the sample, other DNA sequences also encode this same CDR3. This chain's CDR3 is CASSRTGSYGYTF. In DNA, the CDR3 is TGTGCCAGCAGCAGAACAGGGTCCTATGGCTACACCTTC. This rearrangement joins TRBV6-5 to TRBJ1-2; weak D call: TRBD1 (6 bases). This CDR3 is built from 13 residues. Germline V gene data show CDR1 as MNHEY and CDR2 as SVGAGI. V lost 6 bases, J lost 4 bases, and 12 bases lay in between.

The rearrangement uses TRBV7-9 and TRBJ1-1, with TRBD1 identical over 7 bases. The CDR3 totals 14 residues. CDR1 is SEHNR, CDR2 FQNEAQ, per germline (reference sequence). After removal of 8 bases from V and 5 bases from J, the junction contained 11 bases not matched to a gene. CDR3 sequence (DNA): TGTGCCAGCGGCAAGACAGGGCTGAGAACTGAAGCTTTCTTT. It translates to CASGKTGLRTEAFF.

The rearrangement joins TRBV12-3 or TRBV12-4 to TRBJ2-7; D is possibly TRBD2 (5 bases). Trimming shortened V by 3 bases and J by 7 bases, and 13 bases separated the two germline ends. The CDR3 is 13 residues long. The CDR3 sequence is CASSLKGPGEQYF. CDR3 nucleotides: TGTGCCAGCAGTTTGAAAGGGCCGGGAGAGCAGTACTTC.

V and J are TRBV10-1 and TRBJ2-3; D may be TRBD2 (5 bases). Germline lookup yields CDR1 WNHNN and CDR2 SYGVQD (reference sequence). Trimming took 4 bases from V and 6 from J, leaving 11 bases between them. This CDR3 region has 13 residues. For the CDR3, the DNA is TGCGCCAGCAGTGCTCTAGCCGGCGATACGCAGTATTTT. Protein sequence: CASSALAGDTQYF.

The chain carries TRBV4-2 and TRBJ1-4; 9 bases line up with TRBD1. The germline gives CDR1 LGHNA, CDR2 YNFKEQ. V shed 4 bases, J shed 10 bases, and the junction held 10 bases outside the gene matches. This CDR3 comprises 15 residues. In DNA form, the CDR3 reads TGTGCCAGCAGCCGCACAGGGGGCGAAAGCGGAAAACTGTTTTTT. It codes for CASSRTGGESGKLFF.

This clone was counted a single time. V usage is TRBV27 and J usage is TRBJ2-5; the D gene is possibly TRBD2 (5 bases). This CDR3 comprises 13 residues. Germline V CDR1 and CDR2: MNHEY, SMNVEV (reference sequence). The V and J ends lost 10 bases and 5 bases respectively, with 17 bases between them. The CDR3 DNA follows: TGTGCCACCAGGTATCGCGGGCGCGAGACCCAGTACTTC. Its protein is CATRYRGRETQYF.

This clone was seen just once. V is TRBV4-1 and J is TRBJ1-3, with 7 bases identical to TRBD1. The CDR3 loop spans 15 amino acids. V lost 3 bases, J lost 2 bases, and 4 bases stayed unmatched. Germline V lookup: CDR1 MGHRA, CDR2 YSYEKL. The CDR3 nucleotides are TGCGCCAGCAGCCAGAGGACAGGCGCTGGAAACACCATATATTTT. It encodes CASSQRTGAGNTIYF.

V gene TRBV14 combines with J gene TRBJ2-1; D ambiguous. V was pared by 1 base and J by 15 bases, with 10 bases between. CDR1 is SGHDN, CDR2 FVKESK, per germline. The CDR3 sequence is 11 residues long. CDR3 loop: CASSQGFSPFF. The CDR3 nucleotides are TGTGCCAGCAGCCAAGGGTTTAGTCCGTTCTTC.

The rearrangement links TRBV28 to TRBJ2-1; D call uncertain. This CDR3 spans 14 amino acids. The germline V gene has CDR1 MDHEN and CDR2 SYDVKM. The V end was cut by 2 bases, the J end by 4 bases, with 9 bases between. CDR3 sequence: CASSLMGSYNEQFF. The CDR3 nucleotides are TGTGCCAGCAGTTTAATGGGCAGTTACAATGAGCAGTTCTTC.

The rearrangement links TRBV3-1 (or the pseudogene TRBV3-2) to TRBJ1-6; a possible D gene is TRBD1 (5 bases). Per germline, CDR1 LGHDT and CDR2 YNNKEL (reference sequence). Between the trimmed V and J ends, which lost 2 bases and 10 bases, there was a span of 15 bases. The CDR3 runs to 15 residues. This CDR3 is CASSQSRPGWSPLHF. DNA of the CDR3: TGTGCCAGCAGCCAATCCCGCCCAGGGTGGTCACCCCTCCACTTT.

The chain joins TRBV19 to TRBJ1-5; weak D call: TRBD1 (6 bases). V gave up 5 bases and J gave up 1 base, with 18 bases separating them. The CDR3 is made up of 17 amino acids. From germline, CDR1 is LNHDA and CDR2 SQIVND (reference sequence). In DNA, the CDR3 is TGTGCCAGTAGTTGGGGGCGACAGAGAGGGAGCAATCAGCCCCAGCATTTT. Protein product: CASSWGRQRGSNQPQHF. The full variable domain, with the rest looked up from reference TRBV19 and TRBJ1-5, is DGGITQSPKYLFRKEGQNVTLSCEQNLNHDAMYWYRQDPGQGLRLIYYSQIVNDFQKGDIAEGYSVSREKKESFPLTVTSAQKNPTAFYLCASSWGRQRGSNQPQHFGDGTRLSIL.

The table lists this clone with a few counts. The V call is TRBV9, the J call TRBJ2-7, with TRBD2 as a possible D gene (6 bases). The CDR3 covers 18 residues. Trimming cost V 3 bases and J 3 bases, with 25 bases left between them. CDR1 is SGDLS and CDR2 is YYNGEE in the germline V gene. CDR3 nucleotides: TGTGCCAGCAGCGAAAGTTTAAACGACGCGACTAGTCGCTACGAGCAGTACTTC. Translated, it gives CASSESLNDATSRYEQYF.

The J gene is TRBJ2-1, the V gene TRBV11-2; TRBD2 agrees at 12 bases. CDR3 length equals 17 residues. Germline V lookup: CDR1 SGHAT, CDR2 FQNNGV. Losses at the gene ends were 4 bases for V and 8 bases for J; bases not matched to a gene: 12. The DNA for the CDR3 is TGTGCCAGCAGCTCTCGACTAGCGGGAGAGTTAAACTATGAGCAGTTCTTC. Its translation: CASSSRLAGELNYEQFF.

J is TRBJ1-2 and V is TRBV30; the D is unclear. The CDR3 has 15 residues. Germline CDR1 reads GTSNPN; CDR2 reads SVGIG (reference sequence). The ends were cut back, 5 bases at V and 6 bases at J, with 22 bases in the middle. The DNA for the CDR3 is TGTGCCTGGGGGTGGGCCCCACTAGCTGCCAATGGCTACACCTTC. It encodes CAWGWAPLAANGYTF.

V is TRBV30 and J is TRBJ2-3; the match to TRBD2 covers 7 bases. This CDR3 spans 14 amino acids. J gave up 8 bases and V 2 bases, and 10 bases lay outside the gene matches. The germline V gene encodes CDR1 GTSNPN and CDR2 SVGIG (reference sequence). CDR3 in amino acids: CAWSPGTAGVTQYF. The CDR3 region has the DNA TGTGCCTGGAGTCCGGGGACGGCGGGGGTTACGCAGTATTTT.

This sequence joins TRBV6-4 and TRBJ2-1; a possible D gene is TRBD1 (7 bases). Trimming pared 5 bases from V and 9 bases from J, leaving 17 bases between. Germline V gives CDR1 MRHNA, CDR2 SNTAGT. The CDR3 is made up of 14 amino acids. CDR3 sequence: CASSPRQGGFEQFF. In DNA form, the CDR3 reads TGTGCCAGCAGTCCCCGACAGGGAGGCTTTGAGCAGTTCTTC.

The chain links TRBV14 to TRBJ1-1; D remains unclear. Germline V gene sequence: CDR1 SGHDN, CDR2 FVKESK. V was clipped by 1 base and J by 7 bases, with 7 bases between them. This CDR3 is 12 amino acids long. In nucleotides, the CDR3 is TGTGCCAGCAGCCAAGTAACAAATGAAGCTTTCTTT. It codes for CASSQVTNEAFF.

The J gene is TRBJ1-2, the V gene TRBV12-3 or TRBV12-4, with unresolved D. The CDR3 is made up of 12 amino acids. V was shortened by 2 bases and J by 5 bases, with 6 bases between the two germline ends. In DNA form, the CDR3 reads TGTGCCAGCAGTTTACTACAGTATGGCTACACCTTC. Its translation is CASSLLQYGYTF.

This chain joins TRBV30 and TRBJ2-5; 15 nucleotides match TRBD2. The V gene's germline CDR1 is GTSNPN and CDR2 SVGIG (reference sequence). The CDR3 contains 15 residues. Trimming at V came to 2 bases and at J to 5 bases, leaving 3 bases not matched to a gene. The CDR3 loop is CAWSWTSGGAETQYF. CDR3 DNA: TGTGCCTGGAGTTGGACTAGCGGGGGGGCGGAGACCCAGTACTTC.

The J gene is TRBJ1-1, the V gene TRBV10-3; tentative D call: TRBD1 (5 bases). The V gene lost 3 bases and the J gene lost 2 bases, with 19 bases spanning the gap. Germline V CDR1 and CDR2: ENHRY, SYGVKD. The CDR3 has 17 amino acids. The CDR3 sequence: CAISDRWQGVRNTEAFF. The CDR3 region has the DNA TGTGCCATCAGTGATAGGTGGCAGGGTGTGAGAAACACTGAAGCTTTCTTT.

On this clone: The identical CDR3 is also encoded by other nucleotide sequences in the sample. The genes are TRBV28 and TRBJ1-6; TRBD1 might be the D (5 bases). The CDR3 has 16 residues. Germline values: CDR1 MDHEN, CDR2 SYDVKM. The ends were cut back, 7 bases at V and 9 bases at J, with 22 bases in the middle. The CDR3 nucleotides read TGTGCCAGCACTCAGGCGGGGCTACCCGGCGGTTCACCCCTCCACTTT. Translated, it gives CASTQAGLPGGSPLHF.